These 8 T cell receptor beta chains were sequenced from one sample in a study of early T cells in non-severe SARS-CoV-2 infection. TCRdb fed the 5' RACE reads into MiXCR, producing one record per CDR3 protein. Among around 50,000 distinct CDR3 sequences, about 7.4% were seen once, and the ten largest hold approximately 5%. The specimen sequenced was whole blood. All receptors come from an adult who was a healthcare worker with PCR-confirmed SARS-CoV-2 infection or an uninfected control (not recorded which).

This clonotype appeared many times. The rearrangement uses TRBV20-1 and TRBJ1-2; D is perhaps TRBD1 (5 bases). V lost 5 bases and J lost 2, with 9 bases in between. This CDR3 comprises 12 residues. Germline values: CDR1 DFQATT, CDR2 SNEGSKA (reference sequence). DNA of the CDR3: TGCAGTGCTCGGACACCAAACTATGGCTACACCTTC. The encoded protein is CSARTPNYGYTF.

This chain joins TRBV6-4 and TRBJ2-3; 12 positions agree with TRBD1. V lost 2 bases to trimming and J lost 4 bases; unmatched junction nucleotides: 1. CDR1 is MRHNA, CDR2 SNTAGT, per germline. The CDR3 is 15 residues long. CDR3 sequence: CASSDGTGGADTQYF. The CDR3 DNA reads TGTGCCAGCAGTGACGGGACAGGGGGCGCAGATACGCAGTATTTT.

This clonotype has ten or more counts. J is TRBJ1-1 and V is TRBV4-1, with a weak D call TRBD1 (6 bases). Germline V gene data show CDR1 as MGHRA and CDR2 as YSYEKL. The CDR3 runs to 15 residues. V was trimmed by 0 bases and J by 0 bases, leaving 8 bases between them. The CDR3, as DNA: TGCGCCAGCAGCCAAGAGGAGGGGGTGAACACTGAAGCTTTCTTT. Amino acid sequence: CASSQEEGVNTEAFF.

The chain employs TRBV10-1 and TRBJ2-3, with TRBD1 matching 9 bases. The CDR3 is made up of 14 amino acids. The V segment lost 6 bases and the J segment 5 bases; nucleotides outside the gene matches: 6. Germline values: CDR1 WNHNN, CDR2 SYGVQD (reference sequence). Here the CDR3 DNA reads TGCGCCAGCAGCGACAACAGGGGGCGAGATACGCAGTATTTT. This sequence encodes CASSDNRGRDTQYF.

This clonotype was seen repeatedly, ten times or more. The chain combines TRBV5-1 with TRBJ1-5, with D possibly TRBD1 on 5 matching bases. Germline V gene lookup returns CDR1 SGHRS and CDR2 YFSETQ. The CDR3 runs to 14 residues. The V gene lost 4 bases and the J gene lost 2 bases, with 10 bases spanning the gap. The chain's CDR3 is CASSTGHGNQPQHF. DNA for the CDR3: TGCGCCAGCAGCACAGGACACGGCAATCAGCCCCAGCATTTT.

This clonotype was recorded at least ten times. This chain uses TRBV29-1 with TRBJ2-2; D assignment may be TRBD1 or TRBD2 (5 bases each). Trimming stripped 3 bases from V and 7 bases from J, with 18 bases between. This CDR3 contains 15 residues. Germline V gene lookup returns CDR1 SQVTM and CDR2 ANQGSEA. CDR3 sequence (DNA): TGCAGCGTTGATCAGGGACGAGGGGCGAGCGGGGAGCTGTTTTTT. This encodes CSVDQGRGASGELFF.

This clonotype was seen ten or more times. The V and J genes are TRBV24-1 and TRBJ1-5; weak D call: TRBD1 (5 bases). The germline V gene encodes CDR1 KGHDR and CDR2 SFDVKD. This CDR3 spans 16 amino acids. Trimming shortened V by 5 bases and J by 1 base, and 14 bases separated the two germline ends. In DNA form, the CDR3 reads TGTGCCACCAGTGTGGGTCGGGACGGCAGCAATCAGCCCCAGCATTTT. Its translation is CATSVGRDGSNQPQHF.

This clonotype was picked up a small number of times. This chain uses TRBV12-3 or TRBV12-4 with TRBJ2-5; TRBD2 matches 15 bases. The CDR3 covers 16 residues. V was pared by 5 bases and J by 2 bases, with 3 bases of the junction left unmatched. In nucleotides, the CDR3 is TGTGCCAGCAGTCCAGGACTAGCGGGGGGGCAAGAGACCCAGTACTTC. Translating it yields CASSPGLAGGQETQYF.